A selection of T cell receptor beta chains follows, all from one sample in a study of graft-versus-host responses after intestinal transplantation. The method was immunoSEQ multiplex PCR; TCRdb's version includes in-frame clones alone and lacks a portion of them. Among around 130,000 clones listed, 85% to 95% were seen once. No antigen is known for these receptors. The specimen was unstimulated CD4+ T cells sorted from spleen or lymph node cells, collected before intestinal transplant. These receptors all stem from a human donor who received an intestinal transplant. Both conserved end residues are part of each CDR3. The order of the fields is D gene, V gene, J gene, clone size, CDR3 protein, CDR3 DNA. The D gene is left open where the match is weak. Only some rows state a clone size, as once, few, many or a class for expanded clones.

-	TRBV6-5	TRBJ2-3	-	CASSYSQFSDTQYF	TGTGCCAGCAGTTACTCACAGTTCTCGGATACGCAGTATTTT
TRBD2	TRBV6-5	TRBJ2-5	-	CASSPSGGRETQYF	TGTGCCAGCAGTCCCAGCGGGGGGAGGGAGACCCAGTACTTC
-	TRBV2	TRBJ1-5	once	CASSEGKRSNQPQHF	TGTGCCAGCAGTGAAGGGAAGCGGAGCAATCAGCCCCAGCATTTT
-	TRBV30	TRBJ2-1	-	CAWSVGHNEQFF	TGTGCCTGGAGTGTAGGACACAATGAGCAGTTCTTC
TRBD1	TRBV7-6	TRBJ1-4	few	CASSQGGVPLGKLFF	TGTGCCAGCAGTCAGGGGGGGGTGCCCCTCGGAAAACTGTTTTTT
TRBD1	TRBV5-4	TRBJ2-7	-	CASSSRGTYEQYF	TGTGCCAGCAGCTCCAGGGGGACCTACGAGCAGTACTTC
-	TRBV6-1	TRBJ2-7	-	CASSRDIESYEQYF	TGTGCCAGCAGCCGGGACATAGAGTCCTACGAGCAGTACTTC
TRBD1	TRBV7-3	TRBJ1-2	-	CASSLDPTGSGGYTF	TGTGCCAGCAGCTTAGACCCGACAGGGAGTGGTGGCTACACCTTC
-	TRBV6-5	TRBJ2-7	-	CASSYSRTAYEQYF	TGTGCCAGCAGTTACTCTAGGACAGCCTACGAGCAGTACTTC
-	TRBV6-1	TRBJ1-1	few	CASSEALGDLAFF	TGTGCCAGCAGTGAAGCCCTAGGGGATTTAGCTTTCTTT
TRBD1	TRBV2	TRBJ2-7	-	CASSGQAGFGYEQYF	TGTGCCAGCTCCGGACAGGCGGGTTTCGGATACGAGCAGTACTTC
TRBD1	TRBV29-1	TRBJ1-5	-	CSAGQGPNQPQHF	TGCAGCGCCGGACAGGGACCGAATCAGCCCCAGCATTTT
-	TRBV11-3	TRBJ2-5	-	CASSFSSNRETQYF	TGTGCCAGCAGCTTCAGCAGTAACCGCGAGACCCAGTACTTC
TRBD2	TRBV7-2	TRBJ2-7	-	CASSVPTTSGGGEQYF	TGTGCCAGCAGCGTTCCCACGACTAGCGGGGGGGGCGAGCAGTACTTC
-	TRBV11-2	TRBJ1-1	-	CASSLGWAEEAFF	TGTGCCAGCAGCTTAGGTTGGGCAGAAGAAGCTTTCTTT
TRBD2	TRBV5-1	TRBJ2-3	-	CASSLAGGIGFTDTQYF	TGCGCCAGCAGCTTGGCCGGGGGGATCGGGTTTACAGATACGCAGTATTTT
-	TRBV19	TRBJ2-3	-	CASSIRVGTDTQYF	TGTGCCAGTAGTATCCGTGTAGGGACAGATACGCAGTATTTT
TRBD1	TRBV19	TRBJ2-7	-	CATMGQAAYEQYF	TGTGCCACAATGGGACAGGCCGCCTACGAGCAGTACTTC
-	TRBV5-4	TRBJ2-1	-	CASSLKQGRNEQFF	TGTGCCAGCAGCTTAAAGCAGGGGAGGAATGAGCAGTTCTTC
TRBD1	TRBV27	TRBJ1-1	-	CASRLGTGNTEAFF	TGTGCCAGCAGACTGGGGACAGGGAACACTGAAGCTTTCTTT
-	TRBV20-1	TRBJ1-3	-	CSASLGNTIYF	TGCAGTGCTTCGCTTGGAAACACCATATATTTT
-	TRBV2	TRBJ2-3	-	CASSGDAVDTQYF	TGTGCCAGCAGTGGGGACGCAGTGGATACGCAGTATTTT